These T cell receptor beta chains were read from a single sample in a study of CD8 T cells in ankylosing spondylitis. In TCRdb, the 5' RACE reads were re-called with MiXCR into one record per CDR3 protein. The profile shows hundreds of thousands of distinct CDR3 sequences, around 26% of them singletons. Source material: blood, either unsorted or a sorted T cell fraction (not recorded which). The receptors were sampled from a male donor with ankylosing spondylitis. The CDR3 runs from the conserved cysteine through the conserved F or W. The D gene is left open where the match is weak. The size of a clone is reported for some rows only, either as once, few or many, or as a class for expanded clones.

TRBJ1-2 | NA | NA | TRBV7-8 | CASSKMKGWGGYTF | TGTGCCAGCAGCAAGATGAAGGGTTGGGGTGGCTACACCTTC
TRBJ2-5 | few | NA | TRBV2 | CASRGDRQEETQYF | TGTGCCAGCAGGGGGGATCGACAGGAAGAGACCCAGTACTTC
TRBJ1-2 | NA | NA | TRBV7-9 | CASSFVGSYTF | TGTGCCAGCAGCTTCGTTGGAAGCTACACCTTC
TRBJ2-1 | NA | NA | TRBV4-1 | CASTRGEGINEQFF | TGCGCCAGCACCCGGGGCGAGGGAATCAATGAGCAGTTCTTC
TRBJ2-3 | NA | NA | TRBV7-9 | CASSPGLHSTDTQYF | TGTGCCAGCAGCCCGGGACTCCATAGCACAGATACGCAGTATTTT
TRBJ1-1 | NA | TRBD1 | TRBV20-1 | CSASSGGPENTEAFF | TGCAGTGCTAGCTCAGGGGGACCGGAGAACACTGAAGCTTTCTTT
TRBJ1-5 | NA | TRBD1 | TRBV20-1 | CSALTGGSNQPQHF | TGCAGTGCGTTGACAGGGGGTAGCAATCAGCCCCAGCATTTT
TRBJ2-1 | NA | NA | TRBV19 | CASRIFDEQFF | TGTGCCAGTAGGATCTTCGATGAGCAGTTCTTC
TRBJ2-3 | NA | NA | TRBV11-2 | CASSLERVITDTQYF | TGTGCCAGCAGCTTGGAGCGGGTCATCACAGATACGCAGTATTTT
TRBJ2-3 | few | NA | TRBV5-1 | CASSLGTLLRTDTQYF | TGCGCCAGCAGCTTAGGGACTTTGCTTCGCACAGATACGCAGTATTTT
TRBJ2-5 | few | TRBD2 | TRBV5-1 | CASSLVVAGEETQYF | TGCGCCAGCAGCTTGGTGGTAGCGGGAGAAGAGACCCAGTACTTC
TRBJ1-1 | few | NA | TRBV20-1 | CSGSHFRTEAFF | TGCAGTGGGTCCCACTTTAGGACTGAAGCTTTCTTT
TRBJ2-5 | NA | TRBD1 | TRBV7-9 | CASSYMTGQETQYF | TGTGCCAGCAGCTACATGACAGGGCAAGAGACCCAGTACTTC
TRBJ1-3 | few | NA | TRBV12-3/TRBV12-4 | CASSFFSRNTIYF | TGTGCCAGCAGTTTTTTTTCCCGAAACACCATATATTTT
TRBJ1-1 | few | NA | TRBV5-1 | CASSSRGVRVEAFF | TGCGCCAGCAGCAGTAGGGGGGTGAGGGTTGAAGCTTTCTTT
TRBJ2-2 | NA | NA | TRBV30 | CAWSVVLTGELFF | TGTGCCTGGAGTGTGGTCCTCACCGGGGAGCTGTTTTTT
TRBJ2-3 | NA | NA | TRBV6-2/TRBV6-3 | CASSYRDHTDTQYF | TGTGCCAGCAGTTACAGGGACCACACAGATACGCAGTATTTT
TRBJ2-1 | NA | NA | TRBV7-9 | CASASRVAAYNEQFF | TGTGCCAGCGCCTCGCGGGTAGCGGCGTACAATGAGCAGTTCTTC
TRBJ2-2 | NA | TRBD2 | TRBV4-2 | CASSQEGTSGRNTGELFF | TGTGCCAGCAGCCAGGAAGGGACTAGCGGGAGGAACACCGGGGAGCTGTTTTTT
TRBJ1-1 | many | NA | TRBV5-1 | CASSLVEDTEAFF | TGTGCCAGCAGTTTAGTGGAAGATACTGAAGCTTTCTTT
TRBJ1-5 | NA | NA | TRBV7-2 | CASSLINQPQHF | TGTGCCAGCAGCTTGATAAATCAGCCCCAGCATTTT
TRBJ2-2 | few | TRBD1 | TRBV24-1 | CATSDYPGQTNTGELFF | TGTGCCACCAGTGATTACCCGGGACAGACGAACACCGGGGAGCTGTTTTTT
TRBJ2-1 | few | TRBD2 | TRBV20-1 | CSAARRGSLNEQFF | TGCAGTGCTGCCCGGCGCGGGAGCTTAAATGAGCAGTTCTTC
TRBJ2-7 | few | NA | TRBV5-1 | CASSVRGGATPYEQYF | TGCGCCAGCAGCGTGAGGGGGGGAGCAACTCCCTACGAGCAGTACTTC
TRBJ2-3 | NA | NA | TRBV24-1 | CATSDMRDSAMVTQYF | TGTGCCACCAGTGACATGCGGGACTCCGCGATGGTTACGCAGTATTTT
TRBJ2-2 | few | TRBD2 | TRBV11-2 | CASSFFSSGRETGELFF | TGTGCCAGCAGCTTCTTCAGTAGCGGGAGGGAAACCGGGGAGCTGTTTTTT
TRBJ2-1 | NA | NA | TRBV6-1 | CASSTGRPPYNEQFF | TGTGCCAGCAGCACGGGACGGCCACCTTACAATGAGCAGTTCTTC
TRBJ2-2 | NA | NA | TRBV12-3/TRBV12-4 | CASSLRETYGELFF | TGTGCCAGCAGTCTCCGGGAGACATATGGGGAGCTGTTTTTT
TRBJ2-6 | NA | NA | TRBV20-1 | CSAVGISGANVLTF | TGCAGTGCCGTTGGAATCTCTGGGGCCAACGTCCTGACTTTC
TRBJ1-5 | NA | NA | TRBV20-1 | CSAKTQRQYPNQPQHF | TGCAGTGCTAAGACCCAAAGACAGTACCCGAATCAGCCCCAGCATTTT
TRBJ1-4 | few | TRBD1 | TRBV7-9 | CASSSGQANEKLFF | TGTGCCAGCAGCTCGGGACAGGCTAATGAAAAACTGTTTTTT
TRBJ2-2 | NA | TRBD1 | TRBV4-1 | CASSLADRVSGELFF | TGCGCCAGCAGCCTAGCCGACAGGGTTAGCGGGGAGCTGTTTTTT
TRBJ2-5 | few | NA | TRBV4-1 | CASSQAGLQETQYF | TGCGCCAGCAGCCAAGCGGGACTCCAAGAGACCCAGTACTTC
TRBJ1-3 | NA | NA | TRBV10-3 | CAIKPNGGGNTIYF | TGTGCCATCAAACCGAATGGTGGCGGAAACACCATATATTTT
TRBJ2-1 | NA | NA | TRBV19 | CASSPLGAYNEQFF | TGTGCCAGTAGCCCGTTAGGGGCCTACAATGAGCAGTTCTTC
TRBJ2-5 | few | TRBD1 | TRBV5-6 | CASSFYRGQGKETQYF | TGTGCCAGCAGCTTCTATAGGGGACAGGGAAAAGAGACCCAGTACTTC
TRBJ2-2 | few | TRBD1 | TRBV2 | CASRGQGSYTGELFF | TGTGCCAGCAGGGGACAGGGATCGTACACCGGGGAGCTGTTTTTT
TRBJ2-3 | many | NA | TRBV12-3/TRBV12-4 | CASSPGPGTDTQYF | TGTGCCAGCAGCCCCGGGCCTGGCACAGATACGCAGTATTTT
TRBJ2-1 | NA | TRBD2 | TRBV20-1 | CSASTSFEQFF | TGCAGTGCTTCGACTAGCTTTGAGCAGTTCTTC
TRBJ2-1 | NA | TRBD1 | TRBV10-3 | CAISLRGLYNEQFF | TGTGCCATCAGCCTAAGGGGGCTTTACAATGAGCAGTTCTTC
TRBJ1-2 | few | NA | TRBV3-1 | CASSQVGGLVDYGYTF | TGTGCCAGCAGCCAAGTAGGGGGGTTGGTAGACTATGGCTACACCTTC